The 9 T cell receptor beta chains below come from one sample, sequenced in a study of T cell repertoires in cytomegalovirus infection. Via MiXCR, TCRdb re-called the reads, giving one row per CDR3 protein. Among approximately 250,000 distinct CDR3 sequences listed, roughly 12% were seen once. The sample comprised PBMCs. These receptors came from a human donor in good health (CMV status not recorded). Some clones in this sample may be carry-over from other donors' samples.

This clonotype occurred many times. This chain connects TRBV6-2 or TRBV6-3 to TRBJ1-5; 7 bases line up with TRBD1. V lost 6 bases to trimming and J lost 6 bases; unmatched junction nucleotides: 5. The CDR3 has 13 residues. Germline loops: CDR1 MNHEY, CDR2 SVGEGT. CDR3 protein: CASRPTGVQPQHF. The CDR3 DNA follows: TGTGCCAGCAGACCCACAGGGGTTCAGCCCCAGCATTTT.

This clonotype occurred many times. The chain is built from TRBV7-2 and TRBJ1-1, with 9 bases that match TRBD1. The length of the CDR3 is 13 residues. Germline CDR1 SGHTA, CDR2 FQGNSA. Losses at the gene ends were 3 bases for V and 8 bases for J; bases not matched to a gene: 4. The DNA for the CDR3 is TGTGCCAGCAGCTTTGGAGACAGGGGGGAAGCTTTCTTT. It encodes CASSFGDRGEAFF.

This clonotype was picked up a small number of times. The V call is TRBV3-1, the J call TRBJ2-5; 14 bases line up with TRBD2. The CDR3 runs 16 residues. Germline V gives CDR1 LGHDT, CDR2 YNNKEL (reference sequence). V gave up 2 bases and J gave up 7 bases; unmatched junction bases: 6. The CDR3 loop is CASSQTGTSGSGTQYF. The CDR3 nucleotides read TGTGCCAGCAGCCAAACCGGGACTAGCGGGAGTGGGACCCAGTACTTC.

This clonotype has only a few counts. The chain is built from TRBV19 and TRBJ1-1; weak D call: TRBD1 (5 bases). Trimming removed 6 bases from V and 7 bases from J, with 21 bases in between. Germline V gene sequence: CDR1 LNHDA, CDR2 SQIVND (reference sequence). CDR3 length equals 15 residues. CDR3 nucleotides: TGTGCCAGTAGCACCGGGACCCAAAGTTATTATGAAGCTTTCTTT. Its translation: CASSTGTQSYYEAFF.

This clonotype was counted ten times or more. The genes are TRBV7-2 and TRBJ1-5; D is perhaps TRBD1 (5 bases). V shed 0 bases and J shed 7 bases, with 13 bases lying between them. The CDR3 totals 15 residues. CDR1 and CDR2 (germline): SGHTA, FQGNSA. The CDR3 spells CASSLAPGGVQPQHF. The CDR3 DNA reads TGTGCCAGCAGCTTAGCGCCGGGGGGTGTACAGCCCCAGCATTTT.

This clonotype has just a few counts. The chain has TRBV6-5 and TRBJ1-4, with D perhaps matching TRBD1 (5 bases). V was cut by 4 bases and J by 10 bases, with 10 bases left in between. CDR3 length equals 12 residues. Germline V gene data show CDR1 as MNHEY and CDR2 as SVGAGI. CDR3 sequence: CASSSSGGKLFF. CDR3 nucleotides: TGTGCCAGCAGTTCCTCGGGGGGAAAACTGTTTTTT.

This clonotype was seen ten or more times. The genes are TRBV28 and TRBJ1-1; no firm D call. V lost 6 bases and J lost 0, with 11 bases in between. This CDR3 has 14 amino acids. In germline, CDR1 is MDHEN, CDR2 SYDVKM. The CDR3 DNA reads TGTGCCAGCAGGGAGGCGGGGATGAACACTGAAGCTTTCTTT. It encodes CASREAGMNTEAFF.

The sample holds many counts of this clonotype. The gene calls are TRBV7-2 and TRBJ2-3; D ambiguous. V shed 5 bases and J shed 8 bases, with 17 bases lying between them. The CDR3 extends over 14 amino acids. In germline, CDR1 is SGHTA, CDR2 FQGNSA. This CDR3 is CASSLGPYSGTQYF. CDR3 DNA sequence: TGTGCCAGCAGCCTAGGACCTTATTCTGGTACGCAGTATTTT.

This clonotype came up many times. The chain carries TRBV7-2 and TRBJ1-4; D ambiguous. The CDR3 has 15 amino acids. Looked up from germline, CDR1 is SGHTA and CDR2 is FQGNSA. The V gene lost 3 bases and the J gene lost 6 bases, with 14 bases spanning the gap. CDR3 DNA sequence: TGTGCCAGCAGCTTTTGGACTGTCGGGGATGAAAAACTGTTTTTT. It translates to CASSFWTVGDEKLFF.